Below, 32 T cell receptor beta chains from the same sample are listed, as sequenced in a study of blood T cell repertoires in COVID-19. The protocol was immunoSEQ multiplex PCR, while the TCRdb copy is restricted to in-frame clones and leaves out a portion. This table has roughly 420,000 clones, 70% to 90% appearing once. The specimen was PBMCs or T cells enriched from blood (not recorded which). These receptors all stem from a woman in her thirties with acute COVID-19.

The chain recombines TRBV11-1 with TRBJ2-7; 14 positions match TRBD2. V lost 4 bases to trimming and J lost 7 bases; unmatched junction nucleotides: 9. The CDR3 has 16 amino acids. Germline loops: CDR1 SGHAT, CDR2 FQDESV (reference sequence). The CDR3 coding sequence is TGTGCCAGCAGCTCGAGACTAGCGGGGGGGCCAAGAGAGCAGTACTTC. It codes for CASSSRLAGGPREQYF.

The V and J genes are TRBV10-3 and TRBJ2-7, with 11 positions matching TRBD2. This CDR3 is built from 13 residues. V trimming: 10 bases; J trimming: 5 bases; junction bases outside the gene matches: 7. Per the germline V gene, CDR1 is ENHRY and CDR2 is SYGVKD. The CDR3 nucleotides read TGTGCCACAGATAGCGGGGGGGCCCACGAGCAGTACTTC. Translation: CATDSGGAHEQYF.

The CDR3 loop reads CASSKQGQGNGYTF. In DNA form, the CDR3 reads TGTGCCAGCAGCAAACAGGGACAGGGGAATGGCTACACCTTC. The V and J genes are TRBV21-1 and TRBJ1-2; TRBD1 is the table's D call and was not checked against the DNA. TRBV21-1 is a known pseudogene. The CDR3 sequence is 14 residues long.

The chain couples TRBV9 to TRBJ1-6; the match to TRBD1 covers 8 bases. Germline CDR1 SGDLS, CDR2 YYNGEE. Trimming took 0 bases from V and 6 from J; bases not matched to a gene: 5. The CDR3 covers 16 residues. CDR3 coding DNA: TGTGCCAGCAGCGTAGGCAGGGGGCCAGGTAATTCACCCCTCCACTTT. Translating gives CASSVGRGPGNSPLHF.

The chain employs TRBV7-9 and TRBJ2-1; a weak D match, TRBD2 (6 bases). CDR1 and CDR2 from the germline V gene are SEHNR and FQNEAQ (reference sequence). Trimming shortened V by 4 bases and J by 11 bases, and 12 bases separated the two germline ends. The CDR3 sequence is 12 residues long. The CDR3 reads CASSWEDTQQFF. In nucleotides, the CDR3 is TGTGCCAGCAGCTGGGAGGACACCCAGCAGTTCTTC.

This clone was counted between two and nine times. The rearrangement uses TRBV5-1 and TRBJ1-5, with 10 bases fitting TRBD1. The CDR3 is 18 amino acids. V was pared by 4 bases and J by 2 bases, with 12 bases of the junction left unmatched. Germline V gene lookup returns CDR1 SGHRS and CDR2 YFSETQ. CDR3 nucleotides: TGCGCCAGCAGCCTAACCCCTGCTGGGACAGGGGGCAATCAGCCCCAGCATTTT. Its protein product is CASSLTPAGTGGNQPQHF.

This clone was seen only once. The chain's CDR3 is CASSISPGQTYEQYF. The CDR3 DNA reads as TGTGCCAGTAGTATATCTCCGGGACAGACCTACGAGCAGTACTTC. This chain joins TRBV19 and TRBJ2-7; 7 positions agree with TRBD1. The CDR3 is 15 amino acids. J lost 2 bases, V lost 2 bases, and 6 bases had no gene match. Germline loops: CDR1 LNHDA, CDR2 SQIVND (reference sequence).

The chain employs TRBV30 and TRBJ2-7; no clear D gene. Per germline, CDR1 GTSNPN and CDR2 SVGIG (reference sequence). The CDR3 has 12 amino acids. Trimming removed 0 bases from V and 7 bases from J, with 10 bases in between. The CDR3 DNA follows: TGTGCCTGGAGTGTATCACTGCGGGAGCAGTACTTC. Protein sequence: CAWSVSLREQYF.

This sequence joins TRBV2 and TRBJ2-3; 7 bases are a match to TRBD2. The germline gives CDR1 SNHLY, CDR2 FYNNEI. J lost 2 bases, V lost 6 bases, and 8 bases had no gene match. This CDR3 has 15 amino acids. In DNA form, the CDR3 reads TGTGCCAGCAGGACCGGGGACTACTCCACAGATACGCAGTATTTT. Protein: CASRTGDYSTDTQYF.

Written as DNA, the CDR3 is TGTGCCAGCAGCTTAAGCGGCGGCTCTGGGGCCAACGTCCTGACTTTC. It encodes CASSLSGGSGANVLTF. The chain is built from TRBV7-3 and TRBJ2-6; D remains unclear. The germline V and J ends were trimmed by 1 base and 0 bases, with 7 bases remaining between them. This CDR3 comprises 16 residues. CDR1 and CDR2 (germline): SGHTA, FQGTGA.

This chain joins TRBV4-3 and TRBJ1-1, with D possibly TRBD1 on 6 matching bases. Trimming removed 4 bases from V and 0 bases from J, with 12 bases in between. The CDR3 totals 15 residues. Per germline, CDR1 LGHNA and CDR2 YSLEER. The DNA for the CDR3 is TGCGCCAGCAGCCGAGGGACAATGATGAACACTGAAGCTTTCTTT. This gives the protein CASSRGTMMNTEAFF.

The V gene is TRBV12-5, the J gene TRBJ2-1; 16 nucleotides agree with TRBD2. Germline V lookup: CDR1 LGHNT, CDR2 FRNRAP. This CDR3 contains 15 residues. Trimming removed 3 bases from V and 8 bases from J; junction bases left unmatched: 1. The CDR3 protein is CASGFGTSGGDEQFF. The CDR3 DNA is TGTGCTAGTGGTTTCGGGACTAGCGGGGGGGATGAGCAGTTCTTC.

The rearrangement links TRBV27 to TRBJ2-2; TRBD2 might be the D (5 bases). V was cut by 5 bases and J by 6 bases, with 10 bases left in between. Per germline, CDR1 MNHEY and CDR2 SMNVEV (reference sequence). The CDR3 totals 13 residues. The CDR3, as DNA: TGTGCCAGCAGTCTGTTTAGCGCCGGGGAGCTGTTTTTT. Protein: CASSLFSAGELFF.

In DNA form, the CDR3 reads TGCAGCGTTGCCCGAACAGGCTCTGGAAACACCATATATTTT. Protein product: CSVARTGSGNTIYF. The genes are TRBV29-1 and TRBJ1-3; the D gene is possibly TRBD1 (5 bases). This CDR3 spans 14 amino acids. CDR1 and CDR2 (germline): SQVTM, ANQGSEA. Trimming removed 4 bases at V and 0 bases at J, with 10 bases between.

The rearrangement joins TRBV2 to TRBJ1-2, with D perhaps TRBD1 (5 bases). The V gene's germline CDR1 is SNHLY and CDR2 FYNNEI. With 10 bases removed from V and 3 bases from J, the gap between germline ends came to 18 bases. CDR3 size: 14 residues. In DNA form, the CDR3 reads TGTGCCAACCTCGTTTCAGTAGGGGACTATGGCTACACCTTC. This encodes CANLVSVGDYGYTF.

V usage is TRBV29-1 and J usage is TRBJ2-1, with a weak D call TRBD1 (7 bases). CDR1 is SQVTM, CDR2 ANQGSEA, per germline. The CDR3 runs to 16 residues. Deletions cut 1 base from V and 3 bases from J, with 16 bases between. In DNA form, the CDR3 reads TGCAGCGTTGAAGGGGAGGTAGGGACAGTCTACAATGAGCAGTTCTTC. It yields the protein CSVEGEVGTVYNEQFF.

This chain links TRBV2 with TRBJ1-1; tentative D call: TRBD1 (5 bases). The CDR3 is 15 residues long. The germline V gene encodes CDR1 SNHLY and CDR2 FYNNEI. The V gene lost 4 bases and the J gene lost 1 base, with 13 bases spanning the gap. The CDR3 protein is CASSGFWTPNTEAFF. The DNA of the CDR3 is TGTGCCAGCAGTGGGTTTTGGACACCGAACACTGAAGCTTTCTTT.

The chain employs TRBV5-6 and TRBJ1-2; no clear D gene. Trimming took 2 bases from V and 4 from J, leaving 12 bases between them. The CDR3 spans 14 residues. Germline V gene data show CDR1 as SGHDT and CDR2 as YYEEEE. DNA of the CDR3: TGTGCCAGCAGCTTAATCAGACTCGGCTATGGCTACACCTTC. Its translation: CASSLIRLGYGYTF.

The chain carries TRBV19 and TRBJ2-7; weak D call: TRBD2 (6 bases). The CDR3 runs 17 residues. Germline CDR1 LNHDA, CDR2 SQIVND (reference sequence). V was cut by 3 bases and J by 5 bases, with 23 bases left in between. The CDR3 sequence: CASSMTRAGRQAHEQYF. As DNA, the CDR3 is TGTGCCAGTAGTATGACACGGGCGGGACGTCAGGCCCACGAGCAGTACTTC.

The chain combines TRBV19 with TRBJ1-1, with 12 bases that match TRBD1. The CDR3 loop spans 17 amino acids. Germline assignment: CDR1 LNHDA and CDR2 SQIVND (reference sequence). The junction had 16 bases not matched to a gene; V was cut back by 7 bases and J by 7 bases. The CDR3 spells CASNPGQGAHERVEAFF. The CDR3, as DNA: TGTGCCAGTAATCCGGGACAGGGGGCTCATGAGAGAGTTGAAGCTTTCTTT.

The V and J genes are TRBV25-1 and TRBJ2-3; 8 bases align to TRBD2. The V gene's germline CDR1 is MGHDK and CDR2 SYGVNS. The J segment lost 1 base and the V segment lost 3 bases, leaving 6 bases of the junction unmatched. The CDR3 spans 16 residues. The CDR3 sequence is CASSEFLAGGTDTQYF. CDR3 in DNA: TGTGCCAGCAGTGAGTTTCTAGCGGGTGGCACAGATACGCAGTATTTT.

This clone was observed a handful of times. The same CDR3 also results from other DNA sequences found in this sample. The rearrangement joins TRBV18 to TRBJ1-6; D gene uncertain. Per germline, CDR1 KGHSH and CDR2 LQKENI. The V end was cut by 3 bases, the J end by 8 bases, with 8 bases between. The length of the CDR3 is 13 residues. CDR3 amino acids: CASSPLEDSPLHF. The CDR3, as DNA: TGTGCCAGCTCACCTCTCGAGGATTCACCCCTCCACTTT.

The gene calls are TRBV5-1 and TRBJ2-7, with TRBD1 matching over 9 bases. The CDR3 loop spans 15 amino acids. J was trimmed by 4 bases and V by 3 bases; bases with no gene match: 8. CDR1 SGHRS and CDR2 YFSETQ come from the germline V gene. This chain's CDR3 is CASSWAGTGMYEQYF. The CDR3 region has the DNA TGCGCCAGCAGCTGGGCCGGGACAGGGATGTACGAGCAGTACTTC.

The rearrangement links TRBV6-4 to TRBJ1-1; 7 bases align to TRBD1. This CDR3 has 13 amino acids. From germline, CDR1 is MRHNA and CDR2 SNTAGT. J was trimmed by 4 bases and V by 6 bases; bases with no gene match: 5. DNA of the CDR3: TGTGCCAGCAGGGGATCAGGGGGCACTGAAGCTTTCTTT. It translates to CASRGSGGTEAFF.

The gene calls are TRBV25-1 and TRBJ1-6; D not resolved. Germline loops: CDR1 MGHDK, CDR2 SYGVNS. V lost 4 bases, J lost 5 bases, and 6 bases lay in between. The CDR3 totals 13 residues. DNA of the CDR3: TGTGCCAGCAGTGTGGCCGATAATTCACCCCTCCACTTT. Translated: CASSVADNSPLHF. Supplemented by reference TRBV25-1 and TRBJ1-6, the full variable domain reads EADIYQTPRYLVIGTGKKITLECSQTMGHDKMYWYQQDPGMELHLIHYSYGVNSTEKGDLSSESTVSRIRTEHFPLTLESARPSHTSQYLCASSVADNSPLHFGNGTRLTVT.

The chain links TRBV9 to TRBJ1-1, with a weak D call TRBD1 (5 bases). The CDR3 spans 14 residues. Looked up from germline, CDR1 is SGDLS and CDR2 is YYNGEE. V was shortened by 2 bases and J by 4 bases, with 12 bases between the two germline ends. CDR3 DNA sequence: TGTGCCAGCAGCGTGGGACTTGGGGGCACTGAAGCTTTCTTT. This encodes CASSVGLGGTEAFF.

The chain employs TRBV4-1 and TRBJ2-3; 13 bases map to TRBD2. Germline-derived CDR1 and CDR2 are MGHRA and YSYEKL. Germline trimming cut 5 bases from V and 4 bases from J; bases unmatched to any gene: 9. This CDR3 has 17 amino acids. CDR3 sequence (DNA): TGCGCCAGCAGCTACTTGGCACTAGCGGGGGGGCCAGATACGCAGTATTTT. This sequence encodes CASSYLALAGGPDTQYF.

This clone was found once. The chain carries TRBV3-1 (or the pseudogene TRBV3-2) and TRBJ1-5; D not certain. CDR3 length equals 14 residues. V lost 4 bases and J 0 bases, leaving 7 bases between the germline ends. Germline V gene data show CDR1 as LGHDT and CDR2 as YNNKEL (reference sequence). Here the CDR3 DNA reads TGTGCCAGCAGCCCCCTCGGTAGCAATCAGCCCCAGCATTTT. Protein: CASSPLGSNQPQHF.

The V call is TRBV5-8, the J call TRBJ1-6; D remains ambiguous. Germline CDR1 SGHTS, CDR2 YDEGEE. The CDR3 contains 12 residues. V gave up 5 bases and J gave up 11 bases, with 11 bases separating them. Here the CDR3 DNA reads TGTGCCAGCAGTCACGAGAATACACCCCTCCACTTT. This sequence encodes CASSHENTPLHF. The complete variable domain, with remaining parts taken from reference TRBV5-8 and TRBJ1-6, reads EAGVTQSPTHLIKTRGQQATLRCSPISGHTSVYWYQQALGLGLQFLLWYDEGEERNRGNFPPRFSGRQFPNYSSELNVNALELEDSALYLCASSHENTPLHFGNGTRLTVT.

The J gene is TRBJ2-3, the V gene TRBV7-9; a weak D match, TRBD1 (6 bases). Trimming removed 3 bases from V and 3 bases from J, with 13 bases in between. Germline V gives CDR1 SEHNR, CDR2 FQNEAQ (reference sequence). The CDR3 consists of 15 residues. CDR3 DNA: TGTGCCAGCAGCTTGGGCAGGGGCGAGACAGATACGCAGTATTTT. Residues: CASSLGRGETDTQYF.

This clone appeared a single time. This chain links TRBV9 with TRBJ1-4, with D hard to call. CDR1 is SGDLS, CDR2 YYNGEE, per germline. The V end was cut by 2 bases, the J end by 0 bases, with 14 bases between. CDR3 length: 17 residues. The DNA of the CDR3 is TGTGCCAGCAGCGTGCATGCGGCGGGAACAACTAATGAAAAACTGTTTTTT. Translating it yields CASSVHAAGTTNEKLFF.

The chain has TRBV19 and TRBJ2-1; D not certain. V dropped 4 bases and J dropped 7 bases, with 17 bases sitting between them. Germline values: CDR1 LNHDA, CDR2 SQIVND (reference sequence). The CDR3 runs 15 residues. CDR3 DNA sequence: TGTGCCAGTAGTAGTCTGGGCCAGGCCATAAATGAGCAGTTCTTC. Its translation is CASSSLGQAINEQFF.